A single sample is the source of the 4 T cell receptor beta chains below, sequenced in a study of blood T cell repertoires in COVID-19. The method was immunoSEQ multiplex PCR; TCRdb's version includes in-frame clones alone and lacks a portion of them. This sample has around 340,000 clones; around nine tenths occur once, and the top ten carry over 3.5%. Specimen: peripheral blood. The receptors shown here come from a woman aged 55-75 years with COVID-19, enrolled during active disease.

This sequence joins TRBV30 and TRBJ1-2; 8 nucleotides align to TRBD1. CDR3 length: 14 residues. Unmatched junction bases numbered 11, after V lost 6 bases and J lost 5 bases. CDR1 and CDR2 (germline): GTSNPN, SVGIG (reference sequence). CDR3 residues: CACGIGRGQYGYTF. The DNA of the CDR3 is TGTGCCTGTGGGATAGGCAGGGGGCAGTATGGCTACACCTTC.

The J gene is TRBJ2-2, the V gene TRBV19, with 9 positions matching TRBD1. CDR3 length: 14 residues. Trimming removed 10 bases from V and 0 bases from J; junction bases left unmatched: 3. The germline V gene has CDR1 LNHDA and CDR2 SQIVND (reference sequence). CDR3 sequence reads: CATGQGSNTGELFF. The DNA of the CDR3 is TGTGCCACCGGACAGGGGTCGAACACCGGGGAGCTGTTTTTT.

CDR3: CASSFGGTDTEAFF. CDR3 nucleotides: TGTGCCAGCAGCTTCGGGGGTACAGACACTGAAGCTTTCTTT. The rearrangement links TRBV7-9 to TRBJ1-1; D perhaps matches TRBD1 (5 bases). Trimming stripped 3 bases from V and 3 bases from J, with 11 bases between. This CDR3 is built from 14 residues. Germline V lookup: CDR1 SEHNR, CDR2 FQNEAQ (reference sequence).

This chain links TRBV4-1 with TRBJ2-1; a possible D gene is TRBD2 (5 bases). This CDR3 has 13 residues. Germline V CDR1 and CDR2: MGHRA, YSYEKL. V lost 4 bases, J lost 8 bases, and 12 bases lay in between. The CDR3 here is CASSRQLGDEQFF. The CDR3 DNA reads as TGCGCCAGCAGCCGACAACTAGGCGATGAGCAGTTCTTC.